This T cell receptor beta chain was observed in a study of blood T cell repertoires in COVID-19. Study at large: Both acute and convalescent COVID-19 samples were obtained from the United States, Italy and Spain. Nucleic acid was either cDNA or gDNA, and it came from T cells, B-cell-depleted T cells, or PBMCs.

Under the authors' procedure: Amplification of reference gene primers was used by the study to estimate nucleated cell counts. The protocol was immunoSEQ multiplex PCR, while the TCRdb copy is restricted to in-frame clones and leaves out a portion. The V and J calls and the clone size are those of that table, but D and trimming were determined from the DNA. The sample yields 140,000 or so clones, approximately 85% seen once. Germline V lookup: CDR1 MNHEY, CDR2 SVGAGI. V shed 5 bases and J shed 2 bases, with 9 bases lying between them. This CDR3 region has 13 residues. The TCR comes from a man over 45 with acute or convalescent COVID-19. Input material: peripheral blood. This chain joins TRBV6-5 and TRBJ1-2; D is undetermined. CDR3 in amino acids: CASSPEENYGYTF. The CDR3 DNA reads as TGTGCCAGCAGTCCGGAGGAGAACTATGGCTACACCTTC.